This T cell receptor beta chain was captured in a study of tumor-infiltrating lymphocytes in localized non-small cell lung cancer. The CDR3 is 13 amino acids. V shed 4 bases and J shed 1 base, with 7 bases lying between them. In germline, CDR1 is MNHNS, CDR2 SASEGT. The table came from immunoSEQ multiplex PCR; TCRdb's copy has only in-frame clones and leaves some out. This table has roughly 16,000 clones, roughly two thirds appearing once. Specimen: lung tumor tissue. The J gene is TRBJ1-1, the V gene TRBV6-1; D not certain. This receptor was identified in a human donor with non-small cell lung cancer. The CDR3 sequence is CASSVDGNTEAFF. CDR3 nucleotides: TGTGCCAGCAGTGTCGACGGGAACACTGAAGCTTTCTTT.